This T cell receptor (beta chain) was sequenced for a study of T cells after yellow fever vaccination. Relative to its sample, this clonotype is medium-sized. This CDR3 contains 12 residues. The V end was cut by 6 bases, the J end by 0 bases, with 4 bases between. Germline V gives CDR1 LNHDA, CDR2 SQIVND (reference sequence). Study-wide results and caveats: Weaker in magnitude, the secondary response showed a faster peak on day 5 versus 15.

UMIs were added to TCR cDNA along with a universal primer site when it was made by 5'RACE template switching. TCRdb ran MiXCR on the 5' RACE reads and lists one entry per CDR3 protein. Here the sample spans about 4,800 distinct CDR3 sequences, over 6% being singletons. The source is a man aged 30 to 45 who received the YFV17D yellow fever vaccine. The rearrangement uses TRBV19 and TRBJ2-3; D remains unclear. Sample: PBMCs, either bulk or a sorted T-cell subset (CD4+, CD8+, memory, or dextramer-sorted; not recorded which), taken 15 days after the yellow fever booster vaccination. The CDR3 reads CASSESTDTQYF. CDR3 nucleotides: TGTGCCAGTAGCGAGAGCACAGATACGCAGTATTTT.